These T cell receptor beta chains were read from a single sample in a study of cytomegalovirus exposure and HLA in healthy donors. This table comes from immunoSEQ multiplex PCR, and its TCRdb copy is limited to in-frame clones, with some not included. Counted here are approximately 76,000 clones, around 94% occurring once; the ten biggest clones make up 2.1%. Sequencing used PBMCs. All receptors derive from a woman under 30 in good health and CMV-seronegative. Each CDR3 is given without its conserved first and last residue. Not every row has a clone size; where given, it reads once, few, many or a size class.

v_call: TRBV15; clone_size: .; j_call: TRBJ1-4; cdr3_aa: ATSRDLGVSEKLF
v_call: TRBV30; clone_size: once; j_call: TRBJ2-3; cdr3_aa: AWDRARTDTQY
v_call: TRBV19; clone_size: .; j_call: TRBJ2-2; cdr3_aa: ASSIGAGIGELF
v_call: TRBV6-1; clone_size: .; j_call: TRBJ2-1; cdr3_aa: ASSGYRGNEQF
v_call: TRBV7-9; clone_size: .; j_call: TRBJ2-5; cdr3_aa: ASTPLHTRAGETQY
v_call: TRBV4-2; clone_size: .; j_call: TRBJ2-3; cdr3_aa: ASSTPGGRTDTQY
v_call: TRBV28; clone_size: .; j_call: TRBJ2-1; cdr3_aa: ASSLSGPNEQF
v_call: TRBV7-2; clone_size: .; j_call: TRBJ2-7; cdr3_aa: ASSLLSGLAAYEQY
v_call: TRBV2; clone_size: .; j_call: TRBJ2-2; cdr3_aa: ASNLQGYTGELF
v_call: TRBV6-4; clone_size: .; j_call: TRBJ2-3; cdr3_aa: ASSDSSGGAADTQY
v_call: TRBV6-5; clone_size: .; j_call: TRBJ2-7; cdr3_aa: ASRSRLDSPYEQY
v_call: TRBV29-1; clone_size: .; j_call: TRBJ2-2; cdr3_aa: SATGLTGELF
v_call: TRBV14; clone_size: .; j_call: TRBJ1-3; cdr3_aa: ASSQDRSTVGDTIY
v_call: TRBV2; clone_size: .; j_call: TRBJ2-2; cdr3_aa: ASRPGQMNTGELF
v_call: TRBV4-1; clone_size: .; j_call: TRBJ2-1; cdr3_aa: ASSQGQVSSNEQF
v_call: TRBV6-5; clone_size: .; j_call: TRBJ2-7; cdr3_aa: ASSPGQGSYEQY
v_call: TRBV27; clone_size: .; j_call: TRBJ1-6; cdr3_aa: ASSFYGDGSPLH
v_call: TRBV4-1; clone_size: .; j_call: TRBJ1-3; cdr3_aa: ASSQAGGGYDSGNTIY
v_call: TRBV6-1; clone_size: .; j_call: TRBJ2-1; cdr3_aa: ASSLRDRGYNEQF
v_call: TRBV27; clone_size: .; j_call: TRBJ2-7; cdr3_aa: ASSGAGGLIPYEQY
v_call: TRBV7-8; clone_size: .; j_call: TRBJ2-7; cdr3_aa: ASSRAGTSWAKGEQY
v_call: TRBV28; clone_size: .; j_call: TRBJ1-2; cdr3_aa: ASTRTGGYGYT
v_call: TRBV5-5; clone_size: .; j_call: TRBJ1-1; cdr3_aa: ASSFKDRMNTEAF
v_call: TRBV7-3; clone_size: .; j_call: TRBJ1-3; cdr3_aa: ASSLDRGNTIY
v_call: TRBV5-1; clone_size: .; j_call: TRBJ2-1; cdr3_aa: ASSGDRSSYNEQF
v_call: TRBV13; clone_size: .; j_call: TRBJ2-2; cdr3_aa: ASSLGLALGTGELF
v_call: TRBV6-1; clone_size: .; j_call: TRBJ2-5; cdr3_aa: ASTKQAQETQY
v_call: TRBV2; clone_size: .; j_call: TRBJ2-7; cdr3_aa: ASSAELAAPVEQY
v_call: TRBV7-9; clone_size: .; j_call: TRBJ2-7; cdr3_aa: ASSLAEYEQY
v_call: TRBV19; clone_size: .; j_call: TRBJ2-2; cdr3_aa: ASSMGGLAGGNTGELF
v_call: TRBV6-5; clone_size: .; j_call: TRBJ1-3; cdr3_aa: ASKTADVNTIY
v_call: TRBV28; clone_size: .; j_call: TRBJ2-5; cdr3_aa: ASSLWGSAGETQY
v_call: TRBV7-2; clone_size: .; j_call: TRBJ2-2; cdr3_aa: ASRGVGNTGELF
v_call: TRBV6-5; clone_size: .; j_call: TRBJ2-1; cdr3_aa: ASSYTANHEQF
v_call: TRBV2; clone_size: once; j_call: TRBJ2-1; cdr3_aa: ASSPRSGGFGNEQF
v_call: TRBV6-5; clone_size: .; j_call: TRBJ2-3; cdr3_aa: ASSYSRTSVADTQY
v_call: TRBV27; clone_size: .; j_call: TRBJ1-5; cdr3_aa: ASSPGVWGRHSNQPQH
v_call: TRBV30; clone_size: .; j_call: TRBJ1-4; cdr3_aa: AWGTTRLF
v_call: TRBV28; clone_size: few; j_call: TRBJ2-2; cdr3_aa: ASSTGKSDTGELF
v_call: TRBV7-2; clone_size: .; j_call: TRBJ2-7; cdr3_aa: ASSLTAPGYEQY
v_call: TRBV7-9; clone_size: .; j_call: TRBJ2-7; cdr3_aa: ASSLALAGGEQY
v_call: TRBV7-2; clone_size: .; j_call: TRBJ1-2; cdr3_aa: ASNDRDYGYT
v_call: TRBV28; clone_size: .; j_call: TRBJ1-5; cdr3_aa: ASNRDSMQPQH
v_call: TRBV4-1; clone_size: .; j_call: TRBJ2-5; cdr3_aa: ASSQGSGQGRTQY